This T cell receptor beta chain was identified in a study of blood T cell repertoires in COVID-19. The overall study: Acute and convalescent COVID-19 samples came from the United States, Italy and Spain. Nucleic acid was either cDNA or gDNA, and it came from T cells, B-cell-depleted T cells, or PBMCs.

In the original processing: Reference gene primer amplification gave estimated nucleated cell counts. Profiling relied on immunoSEQ multiplex PCR, and the TCRdb table lists in-frame clones only, not all of them. V and J calls and clone size are those listed in that table; D and trimming were worked out from the DNA. The sample has around 180,000 clones, about 85% seen once; the top ten hold approximately 7%. V was clipped by 5 bases and J by 3 bases; unmatched bases: 9. Germline V gene data show CDR1 as SGHDN and CDR2 as FVKESK. There are 16 residues in the CDR3. One Seattle source followed patients from active infection through their disease course.

The sample comprised peripheral blood. The clonotype comes from a man at least 80 years old with COVID-19, enrolled during active disease. The chain employs TRBV14 and TRBJ2-2, with 7 bases identical to TRBD1. The CDR3 region has the DNA TGTGCCAGCAGCGAACTTACGGGACAGTACACCGGGGAGCTGTTTTTT. Amino acids: CASSELTGQYTGELFF.